This TCR beta chain was profiled in a study of blood T cells in healthy people across ages. Study-wide findings and caveats: Both higher diversity and more naive CD4+ cells marked long-lived donors when set against aged donors. The percentage of naive T cells correlated strongly with TCR beta diversity.

Combining a sample-barcoded 5' primer with a J-beta primer mix, a second PCR ran for roughly 6 to 12 cycles. TCRdb re-derived calls from the 5' RACE reads in MiXCR, one entry per CDR3 protein. The data hold approximately 700,000 distinct CDR3 sequences, with roughly 30% observed a single time. This clonotype has just one count. Its antigen is as yet unknown. The CDR3 loop spans 18 amino acids. Losses at the gene ends were 5 bases for V and 1 base for J; bases not matched to a gene: 15. Germline V gene lookup returns CDR1 LGHDT and CDR2 YNNKEL (reference sequence). This chain joins TRBV3-1 and TRBJ2-7; 9 positions agree with TRBD1. Specimen: blood. The TCR was taken from an elderly woman in good health. The CDR3 here is CASSGPGTGTLWSYEQYF. The CDR3 region has the DNA TGTGCCAGCAGCGGCCCCGGGACAGGGACACTATGGTCCTACGAGCAGTACTTC.